The rows below give T cell receptor beta chains drawn from one sample of a study of CD8+CD57+ T cells in acquired aplastic anemia. TCRdb passed the reads through MiXCR, listing each CDR3 protein once. The data hold some 280,000 distinct CDR3 sequences, with around 60% observed a single time. The sequencing sample was made of sorted CD4+, CD8+, or CD8+CD57+ T cells (not recorded which) from PBMCs. These receptors all stem from a human donor with severe aplastic anemia or a healthy control (not recorded which). Each CDR3 is given with its conserved first and last residue. Fields, in order: CDR3 protein, CDR3 DNA, D gene, V gene, clone size, J gene. D genes are given only for firm matches. Rows may omit the clone size; those that give it use once, few, many or a size class.

cdr3_aa: CSEGSGLGEQYF
cdr3_nt: TGCAGTGAGGGTAGCGGGTTGGGGGAGCAGTACTTC
d_call: TRBD2
v_call: TRBV20-1
clone_size: NA
j_call: TRBJ2-7

cdr3_aa: CSARVFGTGGPNEQFF
cdr3_nt: TGCAGTGCTAGAGTCTTTGGGACGGGAGGGCCCAATGAGCAGTTCTTC
d_call: TRBD2
v_call: TRBV20-1
clone_size: NA
j_call: TRBJ2-1

cdr3_aa: CASSFQEHKNTEAFF
cdr3_nt: TGCGCCAGCAGCTTCCAAGAACACAAGAACACTGAAGCTTTCTTT
d_call: NA
v_call: TRBV5-1
clone_size: many
j_call: TRBJ1-1

cdr3_aa: CATSERVLAGGYNEQFF
cdr3_nt: TGTGCCACCAGCGAACGAGTACTAGCGGGAGGCTACAATGAGCAGTTCTTC
d_call: TRBD2
v_call: TRBV15
clone_size: NA
j_call: TRBJ2-1

cdr3_aa: CASSRGGGAGEQYF
cdr3_nt: TGCGCCAGCAGCAGGGGAGGGGGCGCCGGCGAGCAGTACTTC
d_call: NA
v_call: TRBV5-1
clone_size: NA
j_call: TRBJ2-7

cdr3_aa: CAARQGLNTEAFF
cdr3_nt: TGTGCCGCGCGACAGGGTTTGAACACTGAAGCTTTCTTT
d_call: TRBD1
v_call: TRBV6-5
clone_size: many
j_call: TRBJ1-1

cdr3_aa: CASSVAPDQETQYF
cdr3_nt: TGTGCCAGCAGCGTAGCTCCAGACCAAGAGACCCAGTACTTC
d_call: NA
v_call: TRBV9
clone_size: NA
j_call: TRBJ2-5

cdr3_aa: CASSLGLAGSYEQYF
cdr3_nt: TGTGCCAGCAGCCTCGGACTAGCAGGGTCCTACGAGCAGTACTTC
d_call: TRBD2
v_call: TRBV7-2
clone_size: few
j_call: TRBJ2-7

cdr3_aa: CASSWTSPGSDTQYF
cdr3_nt: TGTGCCAGCAGCTGGACCTCACCCGGGTCAGATACGCAGTATTTT
d_call: NA
v_call: TRBV9
clone_size: once
j_call: TRBJ2-3

cdr3_aa: CAISEGQIYGYTF
cdr3_nt: TGTGCCATCAGTGAAGGGCAGATATATGGCTACACCTTC
d_call: NA
v_call: TRBV10-3
clone_size: NA
j_call: TRBJ1-2

cdr3_aa: CASTFTGFNQPQHF
cdr3_nt: TGTGCCAGTACTTTTACAGGGTTCAATCAGCCCCAGCATTTT
d_call: NA
v_call: TRBV19
clone_size: NA
j_call: TRBJ1-5

cdr3_aa: CASSRGAGKDTQYF
cdr3_nt: TGTGCCAGCAGCCGAGGCGCGGGGAAAGATACGCAGTATTTT
d_call: NA
v_call: TRBV7-2
clone_size: NA
j_call: TRBJ2-3

cdr3_aa: CSASRDEVWETQYF
cdr3_nt: TGCAGTGCTAGTAGGGACGAGGTTTGGGAGACCCAGTACTTC
d_call: NA
v_call: TRBV20-1
clone_size: NA
j_call: TRBJ2-5

cdr3_aa: CASSQAGTRFETQYF
cdr3_nt: TGTGCCAGCAGCCAAGCAGGGACTAGGTTTGAGACCCAGTACTTC
d_call: TRBD2
v_call: TRBV7-2
clone_size: NA
j_call: TRBJ2-5

cdr3_aa: CAARRQGKTNTEAFF
cdr3_nt: TGTGCCGCAAGGAGGCAGGGCAAGACCAACACTGAAGCTTTCTTT
d_call: NA
v_call: TRBV6-5
clone_size: NA
j_call: TRBJ1-1

cdr3_aa: CASSPRLGEETQYF
cdr3_nt: TGTGCCAGCAGCCCCCGACTGGGGGAGGAGACCCAGTACTTC
d_call: NA
v_call: TRBV9
clone_size: many
j_call: TRBJ2-5

cdr3_aa: CASSFPGARCTEAFF
cdr3_nt: TGTGCCAGTAGCTTCCCCGGGGCCCGTTGTACTGAAGCTTTCTTT
d_call: NA
v_call: TRBV19
clone_size: NA
j_call: TRBJ1-1

cdr3_aa: CSARHPPAQYF
cdr3_nt: TGCAGTGCTAGACACCCCCCGGCGCAGTATTTT
d_call: NA
v_call: TRBV20-1
clone_size: NA
j_call: TRBJ2-3

cdr3_aa: CASSLKGDRTTTQETQYF
cdr3_nt: TGTGCCAGCAGCTTAAAAGGGGACAGAACAACTACTCAAGAGACCCAGTACTTC
d_call: TRBD1
v_call: TRBV7-6
clone_size: NA
j_call: TRBJ2-5

cdr3_aa: CASRHRGNAEAFF
cdr3_nt: TGTGCCAGCCGACATAGGGGTAATGCTGAAGCTTTCTTT
d_call: NA
v_call: TRBV27
clone_size: few
j_call: TRBJ1-1

cdr3_aa: CASSGRDSPLHF
cdr3_nt: TGTGCCAGTAGTGGGCGGGATTCACCCCTCCACTTT
d_call: NA
v_call: TRBV19
clone_size: many
j_call: TRBJ1-6

cdr3_aa: CATSDRVFGETQYF
cdr3_nt: TGTGCCACCAGTGATCGGGTCTTCGGGGAGACCCAGTACTTC
d_call: NA
v_call: TRBV24-1
clone_size: few
j_call: TRBJ2-5

cdr3_aa: CASAGYGNQPQHF
cdr3_nt: TGTGCCAGCGCAGGGTATGGCAATCAGCCCCAGCATTTT
d_call: NA
v_call: TRBV19
clone_size: NA
j_call: TRBJ1-5